This TCR beta chain came from a study of T cells after yellow fever vaccination (dated by TCRdb to between 2019 and 2020). Notes on the research overall: The SMART-Seq v4 Ultra Low Input RNA kit was used to prepare libraries from fractions with low cell numbers. To follow T-cell clones before and after primary and booster YFV17D yellow fever vaccination, bulk TCR alpha and beta repertoires were sequenced over time. Two healthy male donors, one aged 18 to 30 and one aged 30 to 40 years, made up the cohort. Blood was collected at multiple timepoints before and after primary and secondary immunization, and bulk PBMC replicates and cell subsets were isolated. What the authors observed across the whole study: After the booster, most of the clones that had expanded following primary vaccination were detected again (about 95% of CD4 and 88% of CD8), which suggests that memory was broadly maintained. A small share of clonotypes was detected in both CD4 and CD8 compartments, with the overlap likely arising from convergent recombination. The study included only two donors, which limits how far the findings can be generalized. Computational filtering was needed because FACS-sorted repertoires could contain abundant contaminating clonotypes from the bulk population. The secondary T-cell response was weaker than the primary response but faster, peaking on day 5 instead of day 15.

Data came from an Illumina NovaSeq 6000. Synthesis of TCR cDNA relied on 5'RACE template switching, a step that introduced a universal primer site along with unique molecular identifiers. Priming for cDNA synthesis came from both the TCR alpha and TCR beta constant segments. Libraries were amplified in two PCR steps, with sample barcodes and sequencing adapters added in the second step. Libraries were sequenced on Illumina HiSeq 2500 (2x100 bp) or NovaSeq (2x150 bp). Turning to the authors' computational methods: MIGEC was used to demultiplex reads and collapse the reads into UMI consensus sequences, and MiXCR was used for V(D)J alignment. Vaccine-responding clonotypes were defined with edgeR using replicate PBMC samples, requiring FDR below 0.01 and a log2 fold change above 5 up to day 15. Each bulk clonotype was labeled CD4 or CD8 based on which sequenced repertoire, CD4 or CD8, contained the clonotype at higher abundance. TCRdb reanalyzed the raw reads on its own, using fastp at Q25 for trimming and MiXCR for clone calling, and kept in-frame beta chains. For every CDR3 protein sequence, its rows merge into one entry that carries the most common genes and DNA. The V and J calls were not made by the authors but by TCRdb's processing. The sample contains some 420,000 distinct CDR3 sequences, over 15% of them found a single time. The ten largest clonotypes hold roughly a sixth of the sample.

The meaning of the sample's treatment or condition label: live attenuated yellow fever vaccine strain. At each blood-draw timepoint, two biological replicates of bulk PBMCs were obtained. A standard Ficoll-Paque protocol was used to isolate PBMCs from peripheral blood. TriZol was used to extract RNA from bulk PBMCs, CD4 and CD8 fractions, and dextramer-positive and dextramer-negative fractions. Note on this clonotype: Its antigen is unknown. Nothing much larger sits one base from this clone, and base qualities are not available.

Inclusive of the bounding cysteine and phenylalanine, the CDR3 is 15 residues long. The DNA shown is the 45-base CDR3, in frame from base 1. The CDR1 and CDR2 encoded by the germline V gene are SGHRS and YFSETQ. V is cut by 5 bases and J by 12 bases, and the space between the germline ends is 21 bases. The sequencing here drew on PBMCs, taken before the yellow fever booster vaccination. The clonotype originates from a man aged 18 to 30 who received the YFV17D yellow fever vaccine. The rearranged chain carries TRBV5-1 and TRBJ2-6, and TRBD2 may be the D gene, going by 6 matching bases. The CDR3 region reads CASSMGGRSAPVLTF. The DNA is TGCGCCAGCAGTATGGGAGGCAGGTCGGCACCCGTCCTGACTTTC. Extended through the reference TRBV5-1 and TRBJ2-6 proteins, this CDR3 yields the full variable domain: KAGVTQTPRYLIKTRGQQVTLSCSPISGHRSVSWYQQTPGQGLQFLFEYFSETQRNKGNFPGRFSGRQFSNSRSEMNVSTLELGDSALYLCASSMGGRSAPVLTFGAGSRLTVL.